This is a list of T cell receptor beta chains from one sample in a study of radiotherapy plus CTLA-4 blockade in lung cancer. Sequencing was performed with immunoSEQ multiplex PCR; in TCRdb, only in-frame clones are kept and a portion is missing. This sample has tens of thousands of clones; 80% to 90% occur once, and the top ten carry around 5.1%. Sample: peripheral blood, taken from a patient treated with radiotherapy plus ipilimumab. Receptors originate from a human donor with non-small cell lung cancer whose response to radiotherapy plus ipilimumab could not be evaluated. The CDR3 runs from the conserved cysteine through the conserved F or W. The D gene is left open where the match is weak. Only part of the rows carry a size: once, few, many, or a class if the clone is expanded.

TRBJ2-3	.	TRBV11-1	16	.	TGTGCCAGCAGCTTGCGCAGGGGACCGAGATCGGATACGCAGTATTTT	CASSLRRGPRSDTQYF
TRBJ1-5	.	TRBV6-6	14	.	TGTGCCAGCAGTCCGACAGCAAGCAATCAGCCCCAGCATTTT	CASSPTASNQPQHF
TRBJ1-2	once	TRBV12-5	19	.	TGTGCTAGTGGTTTGGTAGATCTCCCGGGGATCAGCCCTTCACATGGCTACACCTTC	CASGLVDLPGISPSHGYTF
TRBJ2-2	.	TRBV6-1	14	TRBD2	TGTGCCAGCCGGACTAGCCCAAACACCGGGGAGCTGTTTTTT	CASRTSPNTGELFF
TRBJ2-7	few	TRBV6-5	15	TRBD1	TGTGCCAGCAGCCTGGACAGGGAACGAGACTACGAGCAGTACTTC	CASSLDRERDYEQYF
TRBJ2-7	once	TRBV6-1	15	.	TGTGCCAGCAGTGAAAACCCCAGAGGTGTCTACGAGCAGTACTTC	CASSENPRGVYEQYF
TRBJ1-2	.	TRBV12-5	19	TRBD1	TGTGCTAGTGGTTTGGCTTACACGGGACAGGGGGAAGACGGCTATGGCTACACCTTC	CASGLAYTGQGEDGYGYTF
TRBJ1-5	.	TRBV7-2	13	.	TGTGCCAGCAGCTTGTCAGTAAATCAGCCCCAGCATTTT	CASSLSVNQPQHF
TRBJ1-1	.	TRBV9	15	.	TGTGCCAGCAGCGCCGATGGGCACCTGAACACTGAAGCTTTCTTT	CASSADGHLNTEAFF
TRBJ2-5	.	TRBV30	15	TRBD1	TGTGCCTGGAGTGGTGGACAGGGGGCGAGGGAGACCCAGTACTTC	CAWSGGQGARETQYF
TRBJ1-1	.	TRBV28	18	.	TGTGCCAGCAGCCGAAAGCCAATACAGGGCTTAATGAACACTGAAGCTTTCTTT	CASSRKPIQGLMNTEAFF
TRBJ2-1	.	TRBV27	14	TRBD2	TGTGCCAGCACCTTAGCGGGAGGGCCGAATGAGCAGTTCTTC	CASTLAGGPNEQFF
TRBJ2-5	.	TRBV28	15	TRBD2	TGTGCCAGCAGTTGGGGTAGCGGGTTCCGCCGAGAGCAGTACTTC	CASSWGSGFRREQYF
TRBJ2-2	few	TRBV5-1	16	TRBD1	TGCGCCAGCAGCTTGGGTGGGACAGCGAACACCGGGGAGCTGTTTTTT	CASSLGGTANTGELFF
TRBJ2-7	.	TRBV7-9	13	.	TGTGCCAGCAGCTTAGCGAGCACCTACGAGCAGTACTTC	CASSLASTYEQYF
TRBJ2-1	.	TRBV7-6	14	.	TGTGCCAGCAGCCCGGACAACTCCTACAATGAGCAGTTCTTC	CASSPDNSYNEQFF
TRBJ2-6	.	TRBV6-1	17	.	TGTGCCAGCAGTGAAGCGCTAAGACAATCTGGGGCCAACGTCCTGACTTTC	CASSEALRQSGANVLTF
TRBJ2-7	.	TRBV28	14	.	TGTGCCAGCAGTTTACAGGGGGGATGGTACGAGCAGTACTTC	CASSLQGGWYEQYF
TRBJ1-2	.	TRBV7-9	15	.	TGTGCCAGCACCCGTCCCACGGGGAGATCTTATGGCTACACCTTC	CASTRPTGRSYGYTF
TRBJ1-3	few	TRBV9	14	.	TGTGCCAGCAGCGTAGGAGGGACTGGAAACACCATATATTTT	CASSVGGTGNTIYF
TRBJ1-5	.	TRBV7-2	14	.	TGTGCCAGCAGTCATGGACAGCTCAATCAGCCCCAGCATTTT	CASSHGQLNQPQHF
TRBJ2-7	.	TRBV7-2	14	.	TGTGCCAGCAGCTTTCTAGCAGATTCCTACGAGCAGTACTTC	CASSFLADSYEQYF
TRBJ2-1	.	TRBV9	15	.	TGTGCCAGCAGCGTCGGAGGAAACACCTACAATGAGCAGTTCTTC	CASSVGGNTYNEQFF
TRBJ2-7	once	TRBV5-1	14	TRBD2	TGCGCCAGCACCCCTATAGCGGGAGCCTACGAGCAGTACTTC	CASTPIAGAYEQYF
TRBJ2-7	.	TRBV10-3	15	TRBD2	TGTGCCATCAGCGCCGGGACTAGCGCTTCCTACGAGCAGTACTTC	CAISAGTSASYEQYF
TRBJ2-5	.	TRBV7-9	15	.	TGTGCCAGCAGCCGCCGGGACAATGGTGGGGAGACCCAGTACTTC	CASSRRDNGGETQYF
TRBJ1-5	.	TRBV7-2	15	TRBD1	TGTGCCAGCAGCTTAGTTGGGACAGGGTATCAGCCCCAGCATTTT	CASSLVGTGYQPQHF
TRBJ1-1	.	TRBV7-2	13	TRBD1	TGTGCCAGCAGATCCGACAGGGCCGGAAAAGCTTTCTTT	CASRSDRAGKAFF
TRBJ1-3	few	TRBV2	14	TRBD1	TGTGCCAGCAGGACAGGGGGCTCTGGAAACACCATATATTTT	CASRTGGSGNTIYF
TRBJ1-4	few	TRBV7-7	16	TRBD1	TGTGCTAGCAGCCCATCGACAGGGAATTCACCGGAAAAACTGTTTTTT	CASSPSTGNSPEKLFF
TRBJ2-7	.	TRBV11-2	14	.	TGTGCCAGCAGCGAGAACAGAACCCCCTACGAGCAGTACTTC	CASSENRTPYEQYF
TRBJ1-5	.	TRBV6-4	14	TRBD1	TGTGCCAGCAGTGCCACAGGGGGCAATCAGCCCCAGCATTTT	CASSATGGNQPQHF
TRBJ2-7	.	TRBV30	15	TRBD2	TGTGCCTGGAGTGCAACTAGCGGACCCGAGGGGGAGCAGTACTTC	CAWSATSGPEGEQYF
TRBJ2-7	.	TRBV6-5	15	TRBD2	TGTGCCAGCGGCTCCCTCGGCGGGAGGGCCTACGAGCAGTACTTC	CASGSLGGRAYEQYF
TRBJ2-7	.	TRBV7-2	15	TRBD1	TGTGCCAGCAGCCTGACAGGGGGCTCCGCCTACGAGCAGTACTTC	CASSLTGGSAYEQYF
TRBJ2-1	.	TRBV5-1	16	TRBD1	TGCGCCAGCAGCTTGGTTCCTACGACAGGGGGCAATGAGCAGTTCTTC	CASSLVPTTGGNEQFF
TRBJ2-3	.	TRBV11-2	16	.	TGTGCCAGCAGCTTAGGTTACAGGGCCCCGCGAGATACGCAGTATTTT	CASSLGYRAPRDTQYF
TRBJ2-5	once	TRBV11-3	15	.	TGTGCCAGCAGCTTAGGGGTGGGGCCCGAGGAGACCCAGTACTTC	CASSLGVGPEETQYF
TRBJ2-7	.	TRBV5-5	15	TRBD2	TGTGCCAGCAGCTTGGGTACTAGCGGAGACTACGAGCAGTACTTC	CASSLGTSGDYEQYF
TRBJ1-1	.	TRBV7-9	14	.	TGTGCCAGCAGCTTCGAGACATCGAACACTGAAGCTTTCTTT	CASSFETSNTEAFF
TRBJ2-7	.	TRBV7-2	12	.	TGTGCCAGCAGCCCCTCCTCTCTGGAGCAGTACTTC	CASSPSSLEQYF
TRBJ1-2	.	TRBV7-9	13	.	TGTGCCAGCACCCCCCCGGCGGCCTATGGCTACACCTTC	CASTPPAAYGYTF
TRBJ1-1	.	TRBV9	13	.	TGTGCCAGCAGCGTAGGTGGCAGCACTGAAGCTTTCTTT	CASSVGGSTEAFF
TRBJ1-2	.	TRBV19	13	TRBD1	TGTGCCAGTACCCCGACAGGGGACTATGGCTACACCTTC	CASTPTGDYGYTF
TRBJ1-4	.	TRBV4-1	14	TRBD1	TGCGCCAGCAGCGACAGGGGATTTAATGAAAAACTGTTTTTT	CASSDRGFNEKLFF
TRBJ1-1	.	TRBV4-3	15	TRBD1	TGCGCCAGCAGCCACCGACAGGGGCGGAACAAAGAAGCTTTCTTT	CASSHRQGRNKEAFF
TRBJ2-7	.	TRBV7-9	12	.	TGTGCCAGCAGCCCGGGTGGCCTGGGGCAGTACTTC	CASSPGGLGQYF
TRBJ2-2	few	TRBV7-6	15	TRBD1	TGTGCCAGCAGCCTCCGGTCAGGGGGCTCCGGGGAGCTGTTTTTT	CASSLRSGGSGELFF
TRBJ1-1	.	TRBV12-5	12	.	TGTGCTAGTGGTTTGAGGGGTACTGAAGCTTTCTTT	CASGLRGTEAFF
TRBJ2-7	.	TRBV27	14	TRBD2	TGTGCCAGCAGTATCGGGACTAGCAGCTACGAGCAGTACTTC	CASSIGTSSYEQYF
TRBJ2-7	.	TRBV19	13	.	TGTGCCAGTAGCATGGGGGGAGGAGGCGAGCAGTACTTC	CASSMGGGGEQYF
TRBJ2-2	.	TRBV9	17	.	TGTGCCAGCAGCCTTCGCCATGTGGGAGATCTCACCGGGGAGCTGTTTTTT	CASSLRHVGDLTGELFF
TRBJ2-1	.	TRBV5-1	17	.	TGCGCCAGCAGCTTAGGGGCACAGGCCAACTCCTACAATGAGCAGTTCTTC	CASSLGAQANSYNEQFF
TRBJ1-6	.	TRBV2	15	TRBD1	TGTGCCAGCAGGAACCCGACAGGGAGTCGGTCACCCCTCCACTTT	CASRNPTGSRSPLHF
TRBJ1-2	.	TRBV10-3	13	.	TGTGCCATCACGTTAGAGCGGTTGGAGGGCTACACCTTC	CAITLERLEGYTF
TRBJ1-2	.	TRBV6-1	14	.	TGTGCCAGCAGCCTCCACCCGGAGGACTATGGCTACACCTTC	CASSLHPEDYGYTF
TRBJ2-2	.	TRBV5-1	17	TRBD1	TGCGCCAGCAGCTTGTTAGTGGCAGGGGGCACCACCGGGGAGCTGTTTTTT	CASSLLVAGGTTGELFF
TRBJ2-4	.	TRBV27	16	TRBD1	TGTGCCAGCAGTCCCTGGACAGGGGGCGGATTGGGCATTCAGTACTTC	CASSPWTGGGLGIQYF
TRBJ1-1	.	TRBV5-5	13	TRBD1	TGTGCCAGCAGCTTGGGACAGGGGGGTGGAGCTTTCTTT	CASSLGQGGGAFF